These 31 T cell receptor beta chains share one sample of origin, sequenced in a study of T cell repertoires in cytomegalovirus infection. MiXCR was run by TCRdb on the reads, yielding one entry per CDR3 protein. This sample has about 490,000 distinct CDR3 sequences, with 16% found just once. The sequenced sample was CD8+ T cells from PBMCs. The receptors come from a human donor in good health (CMV status not recorded). Some clones in this sample may be carry-over from other donors' samples.

There are many counts of this clonotype. The chain joins TRBV4-1 to TRBJ2-7; D gene unclear. V lost 1 base and J lost 4, with 11 bases in between. Germline loops: CDR1 MGHRA, CDR2 YSYEKL. CDR3 size: 14 residues. CDR3 in DNA: TGCGCCAGCAGCCAAGGATCCATTTCATACGAGCAGTACTTC. Translating it yields CASSQGSISYEQYF.

This clonotype occurred a few times. The V and J genes are TRBV19 and TRBJ2-1, with 13 bases fitting TRBD2. V shed 10 bases and J 9 bases; nucleotides not matched to a gene: 6. The CDR3 extends over 13 amino acids. Germline V gene sequence: CDR1 LNHDA, CDR2 SQIVND (reference sequence). CDR3 in DNA: TGTGCCACCTCTGGACTAGCGGGAGCTGAGCAGTTCTTC. Translating it yields CATSGLAGAEQFF.

The genes are TRBV5-5 and TRBJ1-1; no reliable D call. The CDR3 covers 16 residues. Germline loops: CDR1 SGHKS, CDR2 YYEKEE (reference sequence). Trimming stripped 0 bases from V and 1 base from J, with 13 bases between. The CDR3 spells CASSLDYLASNTEAFF. Here the CDR3 DNA reads TGTGCCAGCAGCTTGGACTACCTGGCCTCGAACACTGAAGCTTTCTTT.

This clonotype was seen more than once but under ten times. V and J are TRBV9 and TRBJ2-1; TRBD2 matches 10 bases. Losses at the gene ends were 0 bases for V and 3 bases for J; bases not matched to a gene: 6. The germline CDR1 and CDR2 sequences are SGDLS and YYNGEE. The CDR3 loop spans 17 amino acids. CDR3 DNA sequence: TGTGCCAGCAGCGTAGGTTGGACTAGCGGATACTACAATGAGCAGTTCTTC. Translating gives CASSVGWTSGYYNEQFF.

A few counts support this clonotype. Just one base apart from a much larger clone, this may be a read error. The chain recombines TRBV7-2 with TRBJ2-1; no clear D gene. The CDR3 is 12 amino acids. Germline lookup yields CDR1 SGHTA and CDR2 FQGNSA. V was pared by 3 bases and J by 6 bases, with 6 bases between. CDR3 DNA sequence: TGTGCCAGCAGCTTTGCGCTCAATGAGCAGTTCTTC. Amino acid sequence: CASSFALNEQFF.

J is TRBJ2-1 and V is TRBV27; D is unresolved. The CDR3 is made up of 11 amino acids. V shed 8 bases and J shed 8 bases, with 10 bases lying between them. Germline lookup yields CDR1 MNHEY and CDR2 SMNVEV (reference sequence). CDR3 in amino acids: CASLKGYEQFF. As DNA, the CDR3 is TGTGCCAGCTTAAAGGGCTATGAGCAGTTCTTC.

The chain employs TRBV6-1 and TRBJ1-6, with a possible D match to TRBD1 (6 bases). The CDR3 totals 17 residues. In germline, CDR1 is MNHNS, CDR2 SASEGT. V gave up 10 bases and J gave up 10 bases, with 29 bases separating them. CDR3 sequence (DNA): TGTGCCATCCCAGGGGTTAGGGGGGAAGCTCGTCAATCACCCCTCCACTTT. Protein sequence: CAIPGVRGEARQSPLHF.

The table lists this clonotype with many counts. V gene TRBV6-1 combines with J gene TRBJ2-1; D may be TRBD1 or TRBD2 (6 bases each). There are 16 residues in the CDR3. The V gene lost 1 base and the J gene lost 2 bases, with 12 bases spanning the gap. In germline, CDR1 is MNHNS, CDR2 SASEGT. CDR3 protein: CASSEGRGTPYNEQFF. In nucleotides, the CDR3 is TGTGCCAGCAGTGAAGGGAGGGGGACCCCCTACAATGAGCAGTTCTTC.

The CDR3 here is CSVRLTGGAAGELFF. CDR3 nucleotide sequence: TGCAGCGTTCGGTTAACGGGGGGGGCCGCCGGGGAGCTGTTTTTT. The chain is built from TRBV29-1 and TRBJ2-2; TRBD2 matches at 8 bases. Trimming at V came to 5 bases and at J to 6 bases, leaving 11 bases not matched to a gene. Germline assignment: CDR1 SQVTM and CDR2 ANQGSEA. This CDR3 comprises 15 residues.

This chain uses TRBV20-1 with TRBJ2-7, with TRBD1 identical over 9 bases. V trimming: 5 bases; J trimming: 5 bases; junction bases outside the gene matches: 13. The CDR3 is 15 amino acids. Germline CDR1 reads DFQATT; CDR2 reads SNEGSKA (reference sequence). Written as DNA, the CDR3 is TGCAGTGCTGTTCATACAGGGGGCGTTCGGAACGAGCAGTACTTC. Protein product: CSAVHTGGVRNEQYF.

This clonotype was observed many times. For the CDR3, the DNA is TGTGCCAGCAGCTTACCCAGGCGTCCTCTAGCCAAAAACATTCAGTACTTC. Protein product: CASSLPRRPLAKNIQYF. This chain links TRBV7-2 with TRBJ2-4; the D is unclear. The length of the CDR3 is 17 residues. The germline V gene has CDR1 SGHTA and CDR2 FQGNSA. V gave up 2 bases and J gave up 0 bases, with 14 bases separating them. Full variable domain (remainder filled in from reference TRBV7-2 and TRBJ2-4): GAGVSQSPSNKVTEKGKDVELRCDPISGHTALYWYRQSLGQGLEFLIYFQGNSAPDKSGLPSDRFSAERTGGSVSTLTIQRTQQEDSAVYLCASSLPRRPLAKNIQYFGAGTRLSVL.

There are many counts of this clonotype. The chain combines TRBV6-5 with TRBJ2-2, with 7 bases aligning to TRBD2. CDR3 length: 16 amino acids. Germline CDR1 is MNHEY and CDR2 is SVGAGI. The J segment lost 4 bases and the V segment lost 3 bases, leaving 8 bases of the junction unmatched. Here the CDR3 DNA reads TGTGCCAGCAGTTATCGCATGGGGGAGGGCACCGGGGAGCTGTTTTTT. It codes for CASSYRMGEGTGELFF.

This clonotype has a count of ten or more. V gene TRBV27 combines with J gene TRBJ1-2, with D unclear. Deletions cut 4 bases from V and 0 bases from J, with 18 bases between. This CDR3 has 17 amino acids. Germline V lookup: CDR1 MNHEY, CDR2 SMNVEV (reference sequence). CDR3: CASSSPGLPQPNYGYTF. CDR3 nucleotide sequence: TGTGCCAGCAGTTCCCCGGGCCTCCCGCAACCTAACTATGGCTACACCTTC.

The V gene is TRBV27, the J gene TRBJ2-6; D remains unclear. Germline V CDR1 and CDR2: MNHEY, SMNVEV (reference sequence). Trimming pared 7 bases from V and 0 bases from J, leaving 4 bases between. The CDR3 loop spans 13 amino acids. The chain's CDR3 is CASTSSGANVLTF. CDR3 nucleotides: TGTGCCAGCACGTCCTCTGGGGCCAACGTCCTGACTTTC.

There are many counts of this clonotype. The CDR3 region is CASSQAEQGPSYEQYF. The CDR3 nucleotides are TGTGCCAGCAGCCAGGCCGAACAGGGGCCGTCCTACGAGCAGTACTTC. The chain has TRBV4-2 and TRBJ2-7, with TRBD1 matching 7 bases. With 3 bases clipped from V and 1 base from J, the junction kept 9 bases outside the gene matches. Germline CDR1 reads LGHNA; CDR2 reads YNFKEQ. The CDR3 loop spans 16 amino acids.

The chain links TRBV2 to TRBJ2-5; 9 nucleotides align to TRBD2. The CDR3 runs 16 residues. After removal of 1 base from V and 1 base from J, the junction contained 4 bases not matched to a gene. Germline V gene data show CDR1 as SNHLY and CDR2 as FYNNEI. The CDR3 sequence: CASSEGLAGLQETQYF. Written as DNA, the CDR3 is TGTGCCAGCAGTGAAGGGCTAGCGGGGCTCCAAGAGACCCAGTACTTC.

The sample holds many counts of this clonotype. This chain connects TRBV7-2 to TRBJ1-1, with 9 bases aligning to TRBD1. The CDR3 runs to 10 residues. V shed 6 bases and J 10 bases; nucleotides not matched to a gene: 0. Germline CDR1 reads SGHTA; CDR2 reads FQGNSA. CDR3 sequence: CASRGQGAFF. In nucleotides, the CDR3 is TGTGCCAGCAGGGGACAGGGAGCTTTCTTT.

This clonotype has more than one count but fewer than ten. The V gene is TRBV20-1, the J gene TRBJ2-7, with 9 bases lining up with TRBD1. CDR1 is DFQATT, CDR2 SNEGSKA, per germline (reference sequence). Trimming removed 3 bases from V and 2 bases from J; junction bases left unmatched: 8. This CDR3 region has 15 residues. CDR3 sequence (DNA): TGCAGTGCTAGCCGGGACAGGGTGTCTCCCTACGAGCAGTACTTC. Translated, it gives CSASRDRVSPYEQYF.

The rearrangement uses TRBV19 and TRBJ2-3; TRBD2 aligns across 11 bases. Germline assignment: CDR1 LNHDA and CDR2 SQIVND (reference sequence). V dropped 9 bases and J dropped 3; count of bases not matched to a gene: 11. CDR3 length equals 16 residues. The CDR3 region is CASREGTSGLTDTQYF. In nucleotides, the CDR3 is TGTGCCAGCCGCGAGGGGACTAGCGGACTAACAGATACGCAGTATTTT.

At least ten counts were recorded for this clonotype. The CDR3 region is CASTSSSGGSSQETQYF. The CDR3 region has the DNA TGTGCCAGCACCTCAAGTAGCGGGGGGAGCAGCCAAGAGACCCAGTACTTC. The J gene is TRBJ2-5, the V gene TRBV12-3 or TRBV12-4; 10 nucleotides align to TRBD2. The ends lost 7 bases at V and 1 base at J; junction bases unmatched: 12. There are 17 residues in the CDR3.

This clonotype came up a few times. The J gene is TRBJ2-7, the V gene TRBV27; 9 positions agree with TRBD2. The ends lost 4 bases at V and 4 bases at J; junction bases unmatched: 11. The CDR3 loop spans 16 amino acids. Germline lookup yields CDR1 MNHEY and CDR2 SMNVEV (reference sequence). CDR3 loop: CASSSSLSGRPYEQYF. The CDR3 DNA is TGTGCCAGCAGTTCCTCCCTTAGCGGGAGACCGTACGAGCAGTACTTC.

The chain carries TRBV6-1 and TRBJ1-1; D is unclear. Trimming cost V 2 bases and J 8 bases, with 9 bases left between them. Germline CDR1 MNHNS, CDR2 SASEGT. The CDR3 totals 12 residues. CDR3 amino acids: CASSEIVSEAFF. The CDR3 DNA sequence: TGTGCCAGCAGTGAAATCGTGTCAGAAGCTTTCTTT.

In its sample, this clonotype was seen many times. This sequence joins TRBV4-1 and TRBJ2-7; 11 bases map to TRBD2. The ends lost 1 base at V and 5 bases at J; junction bases unmatched: 7. The germline CDR1 and CDR2 sequences are MGHRA and YSYEKL. The CDR3 has 16 residues. The CDR3 region is CASSQGTSGPRNEQYF. The CDR3 bases are TGCGCCAGCAGCCAAGGGACTAGCGGGCCCAGGAACGAGCAGTACTTC.

This clonotype showed up just a few times. The rearrangement uses TRBV27 and TRBJ1-5; D possibly corresponds to TRBD1 (5 bases). Trimming cost V 11 bases and J 4 bases, with 15 bases left between them. Germline V CDR1 and CDR2: MNHEY, SMNVEV (reference sequence). This CDR3 comprises 13 residues. The CDR3 spells CACGGGGNQPQHF. The CDR3 coding sequence is TGTGCCTGCGGGGGGGGTGGTAATCAGCCCCAGCATTTT.

The chain has TRBV7-9 and TRBJ2-5, with TRBD2 matching 7 bases. CDR3 length: 15 amino acids. Germline CDR1 is SEHNR and CDR2 is FQNEAQ (reference sequence). V was clipped by 5 bases and J by 4 bases; unmatched bases: 10. CDR3 sequence reads: CASSPVGGRGETQYF. DNA for the CDR3: TGTGCCAGCAGCCCGGTAGGAGGGAGGGGAGAGACCCAGTACTTC. The complete variable domain, with remaining parts taken from reference TRBV7-9 and TRBJ2-5, reads DTGVSQNPRHKITKRGQNVTFRCDPISEHNRLYWYRQTLGQGPEFLTYFQNEAQLEKSRLLSDRFSAERPKGSFSTLEIQRTEQGDSAMYLCASSPVGGRGETQYFGPGTRLLVL.

This clonotype came up a few times. The chain employs TRBV5-4 and TRBJ1-2; the match to TRBD1 covers 7 bases. Germline-derived CDR1 and CDR2 are SGHNT and YYREEE (reference sequence). V dropped 3 bases and J dropped 5; count of bases not matched to a gene: 7. CDR3 length equals 14 residues. The CDR3 bases are TGTGCCAGCAGCTACCGGGGACAGCTATATGGCTACACCTTC. Amino acid sequence: CASSYRGQLYGYTF.

This clonotype was observed many times. This chain uses TRBV7-9 with TRBJ2-3; 13 bases line up with TRBD2. V lost 4 bases, J lost 2 bases, and 9 bases stayed unmatched. Germline CDR1 and CDR2: SEHNR and FQNEAQ (reference sequence). This CDR3 has 18 residues. The chain's CDR3 is CASSYGGGLAGTTDTQYF. The CDR3 DNA is TGTGCCAGCAGCTATGGAGGGGGACTAGCGGGGACCACAGATACGCAGTATTTT.

This clonotype was counted ten times or more. The V and J genes are TRBV6-1 and TRBJ1-2; D remains ambiguous. CDR3 length: 14 residues. V was trimmed by 10 bases and J by 0 bases, leaving 15 bases between them. Germline V gene data show CDR1 as MNHNS and CDR2 as SASEGT. As DNA, the CDR3 is TGTGCCACCCGACTTGGACGTGCTAACTATGGCTACACCTTC. Translation gives CATRLGRANYGYTF.

This clonotype was counted many times. The V call is TRBV7-9, the J call TRBJ1-5, with D hard to call. Germline V lookup: CDR1 SEHNR, CDR2 FQNEAQ (reference sequence). The V end was cut by 2 bases, the J end by 3 bases, with 8 bases between. CDR3 length: 14 amino acids. The CDR3 region has the DNA TGTGCCAGCAGCTTACCCGGGAACAATCAGCCCCAGCATTTT. This translates into CASSLPGNNQPQHF.

This clonotype came up many times. The gene calls are TRBV7-9 and TRBJ2-1; 13 bases fit TRBD2. The CDR3 consists of 16 residues. V trimming: 7 bases; J trimming: 8 bases; junction bases outside the gene matches: 11. The germline gives CDR1 SEHNR, CDR2 FQNEAQ (reference sequence). CDR3 sequence (DNA): TGTGCCAGCATTCCCCCGCCCGGACTAGCGGGAGATGAGCAGTTCTTC. Residues: CASIPPPGLAGDEQFF.

This clonotype came up many times. The CDR3 loop is CATSSLNSGTSDPNTGELFF. The CDR3 coding sequence is TGTGCCACCAGCTCCCTTAACTCCGGGACTAGCGACCCGAACACCGGGGAGCTGTTTTTT. The rearrangement links TRBV15 to TRBJ2-2, with 10 bases identical to TRBD2. Germline loops: CDR1 LNHNV, CDR2 YYDKDF (reference sequence). The trim removed 5 bases at V and 0 bases at J, leaving 15 bases unmatched. The CDR3 has 20 residues.